This entry is about one T cell receptor beta chain. This clone was counted only a few times. The antigen it recognizes is unknown. Base qualities are missing; no much larger clone stands one base away. The cohort was made up of 666 healthy bone marrow donors. At the time of sampling, every cohort member was nominally healthy, though immune exposures that went unrecorded were likely present. The donor tested CMV seropositive, placing the donor among the roughly 300 seropositive members of the cohort. A peripheral blood sample was provided by each donor, and peripheral blood mononuclear cells were used for TCR beta sequencing. Genomic DNA extraction from the blood cell samples was performed with the Qiagen DNeasy Blood Extraction Kit. Library method: the immunoSEQ multiplex PCR assay. For the multiplex PCR, a mixture combining 60 forward primers for TCR Vbeta segments and 13 reverse primers for TCR Jbeta segments was used. The CDR3 region of rearranged TCR beta genes was amplified from genomic DNA with a multiplex PCR assay. Amplified TCR beta libraries were sequenced as 87-base-pair reads on the Illumina HiSeq System. The study's processing was this. A later analysis counted tens of millions of unique TCR beta chains across the 640 or so repertoires, and some 11 million of these chains were shared by at least two donors. Raw reads were error-corrected and collapsed into unique sequences by a nearest-neighbor algorithm in which closely related sequences were merged to remove PCR and sequencing errors. Alignment of CDR3 sequences to IMGT reference sequences was used to assign V, D and J gene segments. Each retained sequence needed at least a six-nucleotide match to both a V gene segment and a J gene segment. A rearrangement counted as productive if the CDR3 had no stop codons and remained in frame with V and J, and every other rearrangement counted as non-productive. Following IMGT convention, CDR3 was defined as the stretch from the second conserved V-encoded cysteine to the conserved J-encoded phenylalanine. The earlier analysis of about 500 of the donors excluded sequences that lacked an unambiguous match to a single V gene segment. An earlier analysis of a few hundred of the donors classified V segments as functional when productive rearrangements were above 56.7% and as segregating when the standard deviation between donors was above 5%. A statistical classification framework was developed to diagnose cytomegalovirus status using the catalog of TCR beta chain sequences. In a later analysis, V and J genes were assigned by comparing TCR nucleotide sequences against IMGT/GENE-DB human TR gene sequences. In a later analysis, CDR3 sequences and most-parsimonious VDJ recombination scenarios were assigned using the TCRdist pipeline. In a later analysis, each TCR beta chain was defined by its CDR3 amino acid sequence together with its V-gene family, and reads lacking a unique V-gene family were excluded. In a later analysis, around 600 highly shared, low-generation-probability nucleotide sequences were removed to address suspected cross-contamination and a sequencing artifact. A later analysis calculated a clonal expansion index for each public chain from normalized within-repertoire ranks of inferred template counts. In a later analysis, generation probabilities were computed with a VDJ recombination model fitted to out-of-frame rearrangements, and the resulting probabilities were checked against IGoR. In a later analysis, hypergeometric tests were used to score TCR-TCR, TCR-HLA and TCR-CMV co-occurrence, with a repertoire-size bias correction applied to TCR pairs. To estimate false discovery rates, a later analysis permuted the HLA or CMV assignments 20 times. In a later analysis, co-occurring TCRs were grouped using DBSCAN, and TCRdist sequence similarity was added for clustering within HLA-allele-positive subsets. Repertoires with fewer than 30,000 or more than 120,000 public chains were left out of co-occurrence clustering, as were about 5 repertoires with anomalous nucleotide sharing. What TCRdb holds here is the immuneACCESS table cut down to in-frame rearrangements. Part of the clones is not present; checked against another copy, under half of the missing clones reflect an unresolved V gene, and the others are unexplained. V, J and clone size are taken as reported in that table, and D and trimming were inferred from the DNA itself. The sample yields about 87,000 clones; roughly 70% were counted once. About a fifth of the sample is in the top ten clones.

The data were obtained in a study of cytomegalovirus exposure and HLA in healthy donors (dated by TCRdb to about 2017). Regarding the research as a whole: An earlier analysis of some 620 of the donors reported 276 Gb of sequence data and 117 million unique TCR beta sequences obtained from about 170 million T cells. Every repertoire in the discovery cohort had been generated on one and the same sequencing platform. In an earlier analysis of 500 to 650 of the donors, high-throughput TCR beta sequencing was used to judge whether each TCR beta V gene segment behaved as functional or pseudogenic. A separate validation cohort of roughly 110 different subjects was used in addition to the approximately 610-subject first cohort. To predict cytomegalovirus infection status, the study brought together high-throughput TCR immunosequencing, statistical association of individual TCRs with disease status, and machine learning. About five DR-DQ haplotypes were handled as single units for association and clustering, since linkage in the cohort was strong. Among roughly 370 genotyped donors of the cohort, an average of about 240,000 unique TCR beta nucleotide sequences were sequenced per donor, around 20% of them non-productive. HLA typing included class I and class II loci at four-digit resolution. Donor age, sex, ethnicity and CMV serostatus were collected together with the repertoire data. The study profiled the T cell repertoires of hundreds of subjects by immunosequencing and related them to cytomegalovirus serostatus. A later analysis re-analyzed previously published TCR beta repertoires from roughly 690 donors and added high-resolution HLA genotyping to study TCR occurrence patterns. Of the 300 to 500 genotyped donors, 65% to 90% were placed in the genetic ancestry cluster associated with self-reported Caucasian donors. In the later analysis, no new phenotypic data were used to find candidate immune exposures; instead, reliance was placed on TCR beta sequences and their occurrence across donors. The number of typed donors differed by locus: about 629-630 for A, B, C, DRB1 and DQB1; about 520 for DQA1; around 580 for DPA1; and roughly 450 for DPB1. The aim of the study was to test whether cataloging public T cell receptors could identify signatures of past pathogen exposure. Approximately 310 gigabases of sequencing data and approximately 85 million unique TCR sequences were included in an early release covering several hundred HLA-typed donors. A later genetic analysis took genome-wide SNP genotypes for about 60% of the roughly 670 donors and used that subset as a discovery cohort. Beyond this particular receptor, the publication reports: Because the 87-base-pair reads could not distinguish some IMGT-functional V segments, including TRBV6-2 and TRBV6-3, those segments were excluded. A further reported finding was that TCR beta sequences accurately predicted the HLA-A and HLA-B alleles for most subjects in the first cohort. Because counts were too low, about 15 rarely observed V segments, including chromosome 9 orphons, were left out of the earlier analysis of about 620 of the donors. The classifier was reported to diagnose cytomegalovirus status with high specificity and sensitivity in both the original cohort and the validation cohort. Because HLA typing was unavailable for some donors at each locus, only the typed subset was used in association tests. The only immune exposure information available for the cohort was CMV serostatus. Correlated functional status among segregating V segments might be attributable to linkage disequilibrium, but an unknown experimental factor could not be ruled out. According to the authors, the approach could potentially be generalized to other disease states and immunological phenotypes. Assigning TCR associations to individual alleles was difficult when HLA alleles, especially DR and DQ, strongly co-occurred. In a later genetic analysis, fewer N-insertions in productive TCRs were reported among donors in an Asian-associated ancestry cluster than the roughly 710-donor mean. A cluster of highly shared sequence variants was judged likely to represent a technical artifact of the sequencing pipeline. In an earlier analysis of some 550 of the donors, most TCR beta V segments were observed in productive rearrangements about 87% or about 30% of the time, broadly matching IMGT annotations. The study listed 164 TCR beta chains as associated with cytomegalovirus. According to a later analysis, TCR association rates differed among HLA loci, with DRB1 alleles showing the most associated TCRs and HLA-C alleles showing the fewest. Most TCR sequences were seen in very few donors, while some public TCRs were found in many individuals. In a later analysis, some 17,000 TCR beta sequences were associated with specific HLA alleles at a false discovery rate of 0.05. In a later analysis, several top co-occurrence clusters were reported to appear linked to parvovirus B19, influenza, CMV and Epstein-Barr virus. In a later analysis, most CMV-associated TCR beta chains were found to appear HLA-restricted, with HLA associations seemingly driven largely by CMV exposure. The cohort was sequenced for TCR beta chains only, and without alpha or paired-chain data the features that could be detected were limited. Roughly uniform sequencing depth across donors was assumed in presence/absence analyses, although this assumption may not hold. V-gene and J-gene trimming of TCR beta chains was associated with a missense DCLRE1C variant in a later genetic analysis, and the association was replicated in an independent cohort. In vitro tests confirmed that three of the cytomegalovirus-associated TCR beta chains recognize cytomegalovirus antigens. In a later analysis, HLA-associated TCR beta chains were found to be more clonally expanded and to have lower generation probabilities than equally common non-associated chains.

The junction carries 8 bases between V and J, which are trimmed by 5 bases and 0 bases respectively. Reading the germline V gene (reference sequence) gives CDR1 MNHEY and CDR2 SMNVEV. Including cysteine and phenylalanine, the CDR3 has 13 amino acids. Only the CDR3 part of the read is kept: 39 bases, read in frame from the first base. The chain uses TRBV27 and TRBJ2-7; a tentative D match to TRBD2 spans 6 bases. The sequencing input was PBMCs. The receptor comes from a man aged 30 to 39 in good health and CMV-seropositive. The DNA reads as follows: TGTGCCAGCAGTGTCGGGAGCTCCTACGAGCAGTACTTC. This sequence encodes CASSVGSSYEQYF.